This T cell receptor (beta chain) was found in a study of shared clonotypes between healthy human individuals. Study information: Three CD4 naive, three CD4 memory, two CD8 naive and one CD8 memory plate were used per donor.

Selected positively for CCR7 and CD45RO-negative, naive CD8 cells excluded terminally differentiated effector memory CD45RA+ cells. The CDR3 covers 15 residues. CDR1 and CDR2 from the germline V gene are SNHLY and FYNNEI. Trimming pared 1 base from V and 2 bases from J, leaving 12 bases between. Study-level findings and limits: It was the non-shared clonotypes that had lower generation probabilities than clonotypes shared by all four donors.

In replicate PCRs of sorted subsets, roughly 200 ng DNA, approximately 30,000 T cell genomes, was used. TCRdb keeps only in-frame clones here, not all; method: immunoSEQ multiplex PCR. The sample lists about 1,800,000 clones; about 95% were seen once. Notes on this clone: Its antigen is currently unknown.

This TCR derives from a man between 18 and 29 years old in good health. Specimen: naive CD8+ T cells sorted from blood. V is TRBV2 and J is TRBJ2-7; D possibly corresponds to TRBD2 (6 bases). The CDR3 sequence: CASSEGSGPAYEQYF. In DNA, the CDR3 is TGTGCCAGCAGTGAAGGTAGCGGCCCGGCCTACGAGCAGTACTTC.